This TCR beta chain was documented in a study of CD8+CD57+ T cells in acquired aplastic anemia. This clonotype was seen ten or more times. Its antigen remains unidentified. For CDR3 and TCR beta VDJ profiling, genomic DNA was the template used. TCRdb reprocessed the reads via MiXCR and lists one record per CDR3 protein. Of hundreds of thousands of distinct CDR3 sequences in the sample, under 60% are singletons; the top ten hold approximately 1.2%. Points from the study as a whole: Between patients and controls, CD8+ Simpson's diversity did not vary significantly.

Patients chosen for sequencing had shown CD8+CD57+ cell expansion by flow cytometry. The clonotype was recovered from a human donor with aplastic anemia. The material sequenced was sorted CD4+, CD8+, or CD8+CD57+ T cells (not recorded which) from PBMCs.

This chain's CDR3 is CASSTLYATGEQPQHF. In DNA form, the CDR3 reads TGTGCCAGTAGTACCCTATACGCCACAGGGGAACAGCCCCAGCATTTT. The V gene is TRBV19, the J gene TRBJ1-5, with 7 bases identical to TRBD1. Germline V CDR1 and CDR2: LNHDA, SQIVND (reference sequence). The CDR3 length is 16 residues. Trimming at V came to 4 bases and at J to 7 bases, leaving 13 bases not matched to a gene.